The 32 T cell receptor beta chains in this list originate from one sample, sequenced in a study of T cell clonality in common variable immunodeficiency. Using immunoSEQ multiplex PCR, the repertoire was profiled, and TCRdb retains in-frame clones only, with some absent. Found here are roughly 60,000 clones, no singletons; the ten largest cover roughly 1.7%. The sequenced sample consisted of peripheral blood mononuclear cells. These receptor sequences come from a person aged 18 to 69 in good health.

This clone was recorded at least ten times. The CDR3 goes on 3 residues after the read ends, and that part is filled in from the germline J gene. The chain uses TRBV10-3 and TRBJ2-5, with 7 positions matching TRBD1. Germline V gene lookup returns CDR1 ENHRY and CDR2 SYGVKD. CDR3 size: 14 residues. With V trimmed by 4 bases and J by 4 bases, 6 bases remained unmatched. Partial CDR3 DNA: TGTGCCATCAGTGGGACAGGTGTTGGAGAGACC. This encodes CAISGTGVGET. The whole CDR3 sequence is CAISGTGVGETQYF.

This clone was detected many times. The CDR3 end is not reached by the read, which stops 3 residues before it; the germline J gene fills it in. The V and J genes are TRBV20-1 and TRBJ2-7, with TRBD2 matching 9 bases. Germline V gene lookup returns CDR1 DFQATT and CDR2 SNEGSKA (reference sequence). This CDR3 is built from 16 residues. V lost 0 bases and J lost 4; bases outside the gene matches: 10. CDR3 protein: CSARDDGGRALYEQYF. The CDR3 bases that were read are TGCAGTGCTAGAGATGATGGCGGGAGGGCGTTATACGAG.

This clone appeared many times. The CDR3 end falls 3 residues outside the read, so it is completed with the germline J gene. This chain connects TRBV18 to TRBJ1-4; 9 bases match TRBD1. The CDR3 extends over 13 amino acids. Germline CDR1 reads KGHSH; CDR2 reads LQKENI. With 3 bases clipped from V and 7 bases from J, the junction kept 0 bases outside the gene matches. The covered CDR3 bases are TGTGCCAGCTCACCGGACAGGGGTGAAAAA. Translating gives CASSPDRGEK. The whole CDR3 is CASSPDRGEKLFF.

The sample holds many counts of this clone. The read is 3 residues too short to cover the CDR3 end, so that end is filled in from the germline J gene. The V and J genes are TRBV9 and TRBJ2-3; 8 bases align to TRBD2. With V trimmed by 0 bases and J by 6 bases, 18 bases remained unmatched. The CDR3 is made up of 19 amino acids. Germline CDR1 reads SGDLS; CDR2 reads YYNGEE. This chain's CDR3 is CASSVATGSGGGRGDTQYF. The sequenced part of the CDR3 DNA is TGTGCCAGCAGCGTAGCTACTGGCAGCGGGGGAGGAAGAGGGGATACG.

This clone has a count of ten or more. The sequenced CDR3 bases are TGTGCCAGCAGTTCGACTAGCCGCGAGACC. Its translation: CASSSTSRET. The full CDR3 protein reads CASSSTSRETQYF. The rearrangement links TRBV6-2 or TRBV6-3 to TRBJ2-5; TRBD2 aligns across 7 bases. The read ends 3 residues before the CDR3 terminus; that terminus is restored from the germline J gene. The CDR3 has 13 amino acids. The germline V gene has CDR1 MNHEY and CDR2 SVGEGT. V gave up 4 bases and J gave up 5 bases; unmatched junction bases: 4.

This clone has a count of ten or more. The missing CDR3 end, 3 residues past where the read stops, is filled in from the germline J gene. The chain recombines TRBV9 with TRBJ1-1; no firm D call. Germline values: CDR1 SGDLS, CDR2 YYNGEE. This CDR3 spans 14 amino acids. V lost 6 bases and J lost 2, with 14 bases in between. The part of the CDR3 DNA that was read is TGTGCCAGCACGTCCAGCGGCAGTAACACTGAA. Translated: CASTSSGSNTE. The entire CDR3 sequence reads CASTSSGSNTEAFF.

This clone has at least ten counts. The sequenced fragment ends 3 residues before the CDR3 boundary, so the rest is inferred from the germline J gene. The V gene is TRBV2, the J gene TRBJ2-3; weak D call: TRBD2 (5 bases). Germline assignment: CDR1 SNHLY and CDR2 FYNNEI. V lost 3 bases to trimming and J lost 0 bases, with 10 bases between them. The CDR3 totals 15 residues. Partial CDR3 DNA: TGTGCCAGCAGTGACGGGCGGGCCAGCACAGATACG. It specifies CASSDGRASTDT. The entire CDR3 is CASSDGRASTDTQYF. The entire variable domain, with the rest obtained from reference TRBV2 and TRBJ2-3, is as follows: EPEVTQTPSHQVTQMGQEVILRCVPISNHLYFYWYRQILGQKVEFLVSFYNNEISEKSEIFDDQFSVERPDGSNFTLKIRSTKLEDSAMYFCASSDGRASTDTQYFGPGTRLTVL.

This clone was observed many times. The read halts 3 residues ahead of the CDR3 end, with the missing end drawn from the germline J gene. The chain recombines TRBV4-1 with TRBJ1-5; the D gene is possibly TRBD1 (5 bases). Germline CDR1 and CDR2: MGHRA and YSYEKL. Trimming took off 0 bases at V and 4 bases at J, with 13 bases between the two ends. This CDR3 comprises 16 residues. Partial CDR3 DNA: TGCGCCAGCAGCCAAGAAGAAGGCAGGGAAAATCAGCCC. Encoded protein: CASSQEEGRENQP. The CDR3, in full, reads CASSQEEGRENQPQHF.

This clone was detected many times. The CDR3 end lies 3 residues beyond the end of the read and is filled in from the germline J gene. The chain carries TRBV13 and TRBJ2-7, with TRBD1 matching over 8 bases. From germline, CDR1 is PRHDT and CDR2 FYEKMQ (reference sequence). The CDR3 has 14 amino acids. Germline trimming cut 6 bases from V and 2 bases from J; bases unmatched to any gene: 6. The CDR3 DNA, read in part, is TGTGCCAGCAGACGACAGGGGTCTGCCTACGAG. Translating it yields CASRRQGSAYE. The CDR3, in full, reads CASRRQGSAYEQYF.

At least ten counts were recorded for this clone. The missing CDR3 end, 3 residues past where the read stops, is filled in from the germline J gene. The V gene is TRBV13, the J gene TRBJ1-2; possible D gene TRBD1, 6 bases. CDR1 is PRHDT, CDR2 FYEKMQ, per germline (reference sequence). V was cut by 6 bases and J by 7 bases, with 24 bases left in between. The CDR3 length is 16 residues. The sequenced part of the CDR3 DNA is TGTGCCAGCAGTAACTCCAAAGGACACCCCAGGGGTGGC. It encodes CASSNSKGHPRGG. The full CDR3 protein reads CASSNSKGHPRGGYTF. Full variable domain (rest looked up from reference TRBV13 and TRBJ1-2): AAGVIQSPRHLIKEKRETATLKCYPIPRHDTVYWYQQGPGQDPQFLISFYEKMQSDKGSIPDRFSAQQFSDYHSELNMSSLELGDSALYFCASSNSKGHPRGGYTFGSGTRLTVV.

This clone was observed a few times. The CDR3 is cut off 3 residues early in the read; its end comes from the germline J gene. This chain joins TRBV5-1 and TRBJ2-5, with TRBD1 identical over 8 bases. Germline lookup yields CDR1 SGHRS and CDR2 YFSETQ. This CDR3 comprises 15 residues. Trimming removed 4 bases from V and 4 bases from J; junction bases left unmatched: 9. The DNA read from the CDR3 is TGCGCCAGCAGCCCCGGACAGGGTCTAGCAGAGACC. As protein: CASSPGQGLAET. The CDR3 reads in full as CASSPGQGLAETQYF.

This clone was counted at least ten times. The CDR3 end lies 3 residues beyond the end of the read and is filled in from the germline J gene. This sequence joins TRBV13 and TRBJ2-7; 8 bases are shared with TRBD2. Trimming at V came to 5 bases and at J to 1 base, leaving 4 bases not matched to a gene. Germline CDR1 and CDR2: PRHDT and FYEKMQ (reference sequence). CDR3 length equals 14 residues. The covered CDR3 bases are TGTGCCAGCAGCCCCGGGACTAGGTCCTACGAG. It is translated as CASSPGTRSYE. The full-length CDR3 reads as CASSPGTRSYEQYF.

This clone was recorded at least ten times. The read halts 3 residues ahead of the CDR3 end, with the missing end drawn from the germline J gene. This chain joins TRBV7-2 and TRBJ2-7; TRBD1 might be the D (5 bases). Germline lookup yields CDR1 SGHTA and CDR2 FQGNSA. V was pared by 1 base and J by 4 bases, with 14 bases between. This CDR3 has 15 amino acids. CDR3 bases read: TGTGCCAGCAGCTTAGTAGTAGGACACCTTTACGAG. Protein product: CASSLVVGHLYE. The full CDR3 protein is CASSLVVGHLYEQYF.

This clone was found many times. The CDR3 end falls 3 residues outside the read, so it is completed with the germline J gene. The chain joins TRBV2 to TRBJ2-7; TRBD2 agrees at 11 bases. In germline, CDR1 is SNHLY, CDR2 FYNNEI. Losses at the gene ends were 4 bases for V and 2 bases for J; bases not matched to a gene: 13. The CDR3 contains 18 residues. The covered CDR3 bases are TGTGCCAGCAGTGCTGAACTAGCGGGAGCGACTTACCCCTACGAG. This translates into CASSAELAGATYPYE. The whole CDR3 protein is CASSAELAGATYPYEQYF.

This clone was detected a few times. The read finishes 3 residues shy of the CDR3 end, and the germline J gene is used to complete it. The chain uses TRBV5-8 and TRBJ2-1; 8 bases are a match to TRBD2. The germline gives CDR1 SGHTS, CDR2 YDEGEE. The length of the CDR3 is 15 residues. V trimming: 0 bases; J trimming: 4 bases; junction bases outside the gene matches: 3. CDR3 protein: CASSLGLAGYNEQFF. The part of the CDR3 DNA that was read is TGTGCCAGCAGCTTGGGGTTAGCGGGGTACAATGAG.

This clone has at least ten counts. The CDR3 end is not reached by the read, which stops 3 residues before it; the germline J gene fills it in. The chain has TRBV19 and TRBJ2-7; the match to TRBD2 covers 8 bases. CDR3 length equals 13 residues. After removal of 6 bases from V and 1 base from J, the junction contained 2 bases not matched to a gene. CDR1 LNHDA and CDR2 SQIVND come from the germline V gene (reference sequence). CDR3 sequence: CASRPSGSYEQYF. CDR3 DNA (partial): TGTGCCAGTAGGCCTAGCGGGTCCTACGAG.

This clone was recorded at least ten times. The read ends 3 residues before the CDR3 terminus; that terminus is restored from the germline J gene. The chain recombines TRBV18 with TRBJ2-1; 8 bases are a match to TRBD1. The germline V gene encodes CDR1 KGHSH and CDR2 LQKENI. Unmatched junction bases numbered 3, after V lost 5 bases and J lost 6 bases. CDR3 size: 13 residues. This CDR3 is CASSATGANEQFF. The covered CDR3 bases are TGTGCCAGCTCAGCGACAGGGGCCAATGAG.

This clone was observed a few times. Sequencing ends 3 residues short of the CDR3 end; the germline J gene provides the rest. V gene TRBV18 combines with J gene TRBJ1-1, with TRBD1 matching over 12 bases. The V gene's germline CDR1 is KGHSH and CDR2 LQKENI. This CDR3 contains 16 residues. J gave up 3 bases and V 4 bases, and 6 bases lay outside the gene matches. The part of the CDR3 DNA that was read is TGTGCCAGCTCACAGGGACAGGGGGCCGTGGACACTGAA. Translating gives CASSQGQGAVDTE. The complete CDR3 sequence is CASSQGQGAVDTEAFF.

This clone was counted ten times or more. From the germline J gene comes the end of the CDR3, since the read stops 3 residues before it. The gene calls are TRBV12-3 or TRBV12-4 and TRBJ2-1; 7 nucleotides agree with TRBD1. CDR3 size: 14 residues. V lost 0 bases and J lost 9; bases outside the gene matches: 5. CDR3 DNA, as far as it was read: TGTGCCAGCAGTTTAGCGCGACCAGGGGGTGAG. Its translation is CASSLARPGGE. The CDR3, in full, reads CASSLARPGGEQFF.

There are many counts of this clone. The read terminates 3 residues before the CDR3 end, so the remaining end is supplied by the germline J gene. The gene calls are TRBV20-1 and TRBJ2-3; the match to TRBD2 covers 11 bases. After removal of 3 bases from V and 5 bases from J, the junction contained 7 bases not matched to a gene. The V gene's germline CDR1 is DFQATT and CDR2 SNEGSKA (reference sequence). The CDR3 length is 15 residues. Partial CDR3 DNA: TGCAGTGCTAGGCTAGCGGGAGGCCGAGGAGATACG. As protein: CSARLAGGRGDT. The entire CDR3 sequence reads CSARLAGGRGDTQYF.

This clone was recorded at least ten times. The CDR3 end lies 3 residues beyond the end of the read and is filled in from the germline J gene. V usage is TRBV18 and J usage is TRBJ2-7; TRBD2 matches 13 bases. Germline V gives CDR1 KGHSH, CDR2 LQKENI. The CDR3 length is 14 residues. J was trimmed by 4 bases and V by 3 bases; bases with no gene match: 0. The sequenced CDR3 bases are TGTGCCAGCTCACCGGGACTAGCGGGATACGAG. As protein: CASSPGLAGYE. The whole CDR3 is CASSPGLAGYEQYF. Combining the CDR3 with reference TRBV18 and TRBJ2-7 gives the whole variable domain NAGVMQNPRHLVRRRGQEARLRCSPMKGHSHVYWYRQLPEEGLKFMVYLQKENIIDESGMPKERFSAEFPKEGPSILRIQQVVRGDSAAYFCASSPGLAGYEQYFGPGTRLTVT.

The sample holds many counts of this clone. The read stops 3 residues short of the end of the CDR3; the missing end is completed from the germline J gene. V usage is TRBV5-1 and J usage is TRBJ2-7, with TRBD1 matching 7 bases. The CDR3 spans 15 residues. The V gene end was trimmed by 6 bases and the J gene end by 3 bases; junction bases not matched to a gene: 12. The V gene's germline CDR1 is SGHRS and CDR2 YFSETQ. CDR3 loop: CASTDRDRRNYEQYF. The part of the CDR3 DNA that was read is TGCGCCAGCACAGACCGGGACAGAAGAAACTACGAG.

This clone was seen many times. Coverage ceases 3 residues before the CDR3 finishes, and the germline J gene fills in the end. This chain connects TRBV20-1 to TRBJ2-1; TRBD2 might be the D (5 bases). V gave up 2 bases and J gave up 0 bases, with 5 bases separating them. The germline V gene encodes CDR1 DFQATT and CDR2 SNEGSKA (reference sequence). The CDR3 runs 13 residues. Partial CDR3 DNA: TGCAGTGCTAGACGGGGCTCCTACAATGAG. This codes for CSARRGSYNE. The complete CDR3 reads CSARRGSYNEQFF.

This clone was counted at least ten times. The CDR3 is cut off 3 residues early in the read; its end comes from the germline J gene. This chain uses TRBV19 with TRBJ2-7, with D maybe TRBD1 (5 bases). CDR3 length equals 15 residues. Trimming took off 3 bases at V and 3 bases at J, with 15 bases between the two ends. The germline CDR1 and CDR2 sequences are LNHDA and SQIVND (reference sequence). Here the CDR3 reads CASSISVGQNYEQYF. CDR3 DNA, as far as it was read: TGTGCCAGTAGTATCAGCGTCGGACAAAACTACGAG.

This clone was picked up a small number of times. From the germline J gene comes the end of the CDR3, since the read stops 3 residues before it. The genes are TRBV2 and TRBJ2-2, with TRBD1 matching over 7 bases. J lost 3 bases, V lost 3 bases, and 7 bases had no gene match. There are 16 residues in the CDR3. CDR1 is SNHLY, CDR2 FYNNEI, per germline. The chain's CDR3 is CASSDSQGPYTGELFF. Incomplete CDR3 DNA: TGTGCCAGCAGTGACTCACAGGGGCCCTACACCGGGGAG. Full variable domain (rest looked up from reference TRBV2 and TRBJ2-2): EPEVTQTPSHQVTQMGQEVILRCVPISNHLYFYWYRQILGQKVEFLVSFYNNEISEKSEIFDDQFSVERPDGSNFTLKIRSTKLEDSAMYFCASSDSQGPYTGELFFGEGSRLTVL.

This clone was observed many times. The DNA ends 3 residues before the CDR3 does, and the rest of the CDR3 is filled in from the germline J gene. V gene TRBV28 combines with J gene TRBJ2-7; 8 positions agree with TRBD2. V lost 3 bases to trimming and J lost 4 bases; unmatched junction nucleotides: 5. The CDR3 sequence is 14 residues long. Germline V gives CDR1 MDHEN, CDR2 SYDVKM. The chain's CDR3 is CASSLGTRRYEQYF. The CDR3 bases that were read are TGTGCCAGCAGTTTGGGGACTAGGAGGTACGAG.

Ten or more counts support this clone. The read ends 3 residues before the CDR3 terminus; that terminus is restored from the germline J gene. This chain connects TRBV14 to TRBJ2-3; 14 positions match TRBD2. Germline V gene sequence: CDR1 SGHDN, CDR2 FVKESK. This CDR3 is built from 16 residues. With 4 bases clipped from V and 3 bases from J, the junction kept 3 bases outside the gene matches. CDR3 in amino acids: CASSLRLAGGTDTQYF. The DNA read from the CDR3 is TGTGCCAGCAGCCTCCGACTAGCGGGAGGGACAGATACG.

This clone showed up many times. The sequence runs out 3 residues before the end of the CDR3; the remainder is reconstructed from the germline J gene. The rearrangement links TRBV7-9 to TRBJ1-2, with a possible D match to TRBD1 (5 bases). Germline V lookup: CDR1 SEHNR, CDR2 FQNEAQ (reference sequence). The CDR3 loop spans 14 amino acids. The CDR3 protein is CASSFYEVGGSYTF. The CDR3 bases that were read are TGTGCCAGCAGCTTTTACGAAGTGGGGGGTTCC. The entire variable domain, with the rest obtained from reference TRBV7-9 and TRBJ1-2, is as follows: DTGVSQNPRHKITKRGQNVTFRCDPISEHNRLYWYRQTLGQGPEFLTYFQNEAQLEKSRLLSDRFSAERPKGSFSTLEIQRTEQGDSAMYLCASSFYEVGGSYTFGSGTRLTVV.

The sample holds many counts of this clone. The sequenced CDR3 bases are TGTGCCAGCAGCTTGCGACTAGCGGGAGATGGCGAG. This sequence encodes CASSLRLAGDGE. The full CDR3 protein is CASSLRLAGDGEQYF. This chain joins TRBV5-4 and TRBJ2-7, with TRBD2 identical over 12 bases. With the read ending 3 residues before the CDR3 end, the germline J gene is used to fill in that end. With V trimmed by 1 base and J by 6 bases, 5 bases remained unmatched. CDR1 is SGHNT, CDR2 YYREEE, per germline (reference sequence). The CDR3 contains 15 residues.

This clone has ten or more counts. Read sequence stops 3 residues before the CDR3 end, and the germline J gene provides the missing end. The chain joins TRBV13 to TRBJ2-7, with TRBD1 as a possible D gene (6 bases). The CDR3 is 14 residues long. V shed 3 bases and J shed 3 bases, with 12 bases lying between them. Germline V gives CDR1 PRHDT, CDR2 FYEKMQ (reference sequence). CDR3 amino acids: CASSLKGDGYEQYF. The sequenced CDR3 bases are TGTGCCAGCAGCTTGAAGGGGGATGGCTACGAG. The full variable domain, rest sourced from reference TRBV13 and TRBJ2-7, is AAGVIQSPRHLIKEKRETATLKCYPIPRHDTVYWYQQGPGQDPQFLISFYEKMQSDKGSIPDRFSAQQFSDYHSELNMSSLELGDSALYFCASSLKGDGYEQYFGPGTRLTVT.

In its sample, this clone was seen many times. CDR3 DNA, as far as it was read: TGTGCCAGCAGCGTAGGGACAGGGGGAGATACG. Its translation: CASSVGTGGDT. The full-length CDR3 reads as CASSVGTGGDTQYF. This chain uses TRBV9 with TRBJ2-3; 10 nucleotides line up with TRBD1. The read falls 3 residues short of the CDR3 end, and the missing part is taken from the germline J gene. The CDR3 has 14 amino acids. Germline V gives CDR1 SGDLS, CDR2 YYNGEE. J gave up 5 bases and V 0 bases, and 0 bases lay outside the gene matches.

In this sample, this clone turned up many times. The CDR3 end falls 3 residues outside the read, so it is completed with the germline J gene. The chain couples TRBV18 to TRBJ2-4; 8 bases are shared with TRBD1. The CDR3 length is 15 residues. Germline CDR1 reads KGHSH; CDR2 reads LQKENI. The J segment lost 6 bases and the V segment lost 4 bases, leaving 8 bases of the junction unmatched. CDR3 residues: CASSLVTGELNIQYF. CDR3 bases read: TGTGCCAGCTCACTAGTGACAGGGGAACTAAACATT. The entire variable domain, with the rest obtained from reference TRBV18 and TRBJ2-4, is as follows: NAGVMQNPRHLVRRRGQEARLRCSPMKGHSHVYWYRQLPEEGLKFMVYLQKENIIDESGMPKERFSAEFPKEGPSILRIQQVVRGDSAAYFCASSLVTGELNIQYFGAGTRLSVL.